This T cell receptor (beta chain) was obtained from a study of blood T cell repertoires in COVID-19. Study at large: The United States, Italy and Spain supplied acute and convalescent COVID-19 samples. Sources were T cells, B-cell-depleted T cells, or PBMCs; the material itself was cDNA or gDNA.

V shed 8 bases and J shed 0 bases, with 14 bases lying between them. CDR1 and CDR2 (germline): GTSNPN, SVGIG (reference sequence). This CDR3 region has 14 residues. Study processing details: Scientists estimated how many nucleated cells there were by amplifying reference gene primers. The table came from immunoSEQ multiplex PCR; TCRdb's copy has only in-frame clones and leaves some out. V and J calls plus clone size are reproduced from that table; the DNA served to infer D and trimming. The profile shows some 94,000 clones, around 84% of them singletons. This sequence was found in a man between 70 and 80 years old with active or convalescent COVID-19. The chain is built from TRBV30 and TRBJ1-5; D not resolved. The sequenced sample was peripheral blood. CDR3 coding DNA: TGTGCCGTCTCTCGGGTGGATAGCAATCAGCCCCAGCATTTT. Translated: CAVSRVDSNQPQHF.